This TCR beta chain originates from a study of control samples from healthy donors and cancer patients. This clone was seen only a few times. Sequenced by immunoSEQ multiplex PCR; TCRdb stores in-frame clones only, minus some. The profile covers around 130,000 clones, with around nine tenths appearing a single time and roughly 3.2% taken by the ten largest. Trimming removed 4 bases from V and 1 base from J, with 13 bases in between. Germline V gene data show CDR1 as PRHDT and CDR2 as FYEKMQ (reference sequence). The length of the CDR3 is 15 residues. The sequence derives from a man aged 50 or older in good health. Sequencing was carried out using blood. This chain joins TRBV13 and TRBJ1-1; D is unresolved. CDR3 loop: CASSSASASNTEAFF. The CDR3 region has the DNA TGTGCCAGCAGCTCCGCCAGCGCCTCGAACACTGAAGCTTTCTTT.